This T cell receptor beta chain was sequenced in a study of blood T cell repertoires in COVID-19. Study-level information: Acute and convalescent COVID-19 specimens originated in the United States, Italy and Spain. PBMCs, B-cell-depleted T cells, or T cells provided the cDNA or gDNA that made up the material.

As processed by the authors: Estimation of nucleated cell counts relied on the amplification of reference gene primers. This table comes from immunoSEQ multiplex PCR, and its TCRdb copy is limited to in-frame clones, with some not included. The V and J calls and clone size were taken over from that table, and D and trimming were inferred from the DNA. This repertoire shows roughly 250,000 clones, approximately 80% found once; its top ten account for 3% to 4%. This clone was recorded at least ten times. From germline, CDR1 is MGHRA and CDR2 YSYEKL. The CDR3 loop spans 18 amino acids. Trimming removed 3 bases from V and 2 bases from J; junction bases left unmatched: 14.

The sequence was collected from a woman aged 40 to 55 with active or convalescent COVID-19. Sequences were obtained from peripheral blood. This chain uses TRBV4-1 with TRBJ2-3; 7 bases align to TRBD2. As DNA, the CDR3 is TGCGCCAGCAGCCACCCGTGGCCCCTAGCGGCCCCCACAGATACGCAGTATTTT. Its translation is CASSHPWPLAAPTDTQYF.